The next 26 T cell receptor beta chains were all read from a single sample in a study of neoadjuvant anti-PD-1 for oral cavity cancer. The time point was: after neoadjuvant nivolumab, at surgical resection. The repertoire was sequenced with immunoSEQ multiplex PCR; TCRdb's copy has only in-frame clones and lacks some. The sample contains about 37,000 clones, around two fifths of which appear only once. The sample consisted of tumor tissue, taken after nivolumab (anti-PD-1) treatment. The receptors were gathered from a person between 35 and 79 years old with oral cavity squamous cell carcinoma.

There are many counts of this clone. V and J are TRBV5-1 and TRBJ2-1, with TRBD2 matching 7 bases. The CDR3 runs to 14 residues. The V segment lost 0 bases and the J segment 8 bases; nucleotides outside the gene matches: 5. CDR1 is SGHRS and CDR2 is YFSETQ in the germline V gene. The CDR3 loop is CASSLGDYDDEQFF. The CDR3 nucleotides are TGCGCCAGCAGCTTGGGGGACTACGATGATGAGCAGTTCTTC.

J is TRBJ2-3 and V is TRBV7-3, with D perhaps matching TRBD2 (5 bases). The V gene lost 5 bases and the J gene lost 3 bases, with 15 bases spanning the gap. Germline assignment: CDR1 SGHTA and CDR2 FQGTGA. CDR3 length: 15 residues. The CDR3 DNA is TGTGCCAGCAGCCCTCAAACGGGAAGAACAGATACGCAGTATTTT. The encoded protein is CASSPQTGRTDTQYF.

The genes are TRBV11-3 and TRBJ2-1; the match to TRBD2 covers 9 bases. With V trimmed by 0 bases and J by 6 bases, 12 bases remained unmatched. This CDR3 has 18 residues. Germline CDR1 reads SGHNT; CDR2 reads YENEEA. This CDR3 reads CASSLDHGGTSIFNEQFF. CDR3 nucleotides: TGTGCCAGCAGCTTAGATCATGGCGGGACTAGCATTTTCAATGAGCAGTTCTTC.

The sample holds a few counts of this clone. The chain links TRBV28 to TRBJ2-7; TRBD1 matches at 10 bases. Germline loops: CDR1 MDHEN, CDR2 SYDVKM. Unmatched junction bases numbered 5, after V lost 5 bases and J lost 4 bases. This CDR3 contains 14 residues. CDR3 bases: TGTGCCAGCAGTCAGGGACAGGGGCCGTACGAGCAGTACTTC. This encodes CASSQGQGPYEQYF.

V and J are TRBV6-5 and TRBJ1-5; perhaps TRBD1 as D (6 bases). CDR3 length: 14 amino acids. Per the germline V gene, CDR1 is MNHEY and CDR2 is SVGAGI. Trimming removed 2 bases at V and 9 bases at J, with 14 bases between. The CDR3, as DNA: TGTGCCAGCAGTTACGGGCAGGGGAGGCCGCCCCAGCATTTT. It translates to CASSYGQGRPPQHF.

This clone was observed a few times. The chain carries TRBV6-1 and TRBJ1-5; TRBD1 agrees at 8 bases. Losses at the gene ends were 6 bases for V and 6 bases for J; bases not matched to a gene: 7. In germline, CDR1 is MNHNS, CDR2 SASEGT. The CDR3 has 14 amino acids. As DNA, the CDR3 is TGTGCCAGCAGAGTGACAGGGGCCGTTCAGCCCCAGCATTTT. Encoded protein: CASRVTGAVQPQHF.

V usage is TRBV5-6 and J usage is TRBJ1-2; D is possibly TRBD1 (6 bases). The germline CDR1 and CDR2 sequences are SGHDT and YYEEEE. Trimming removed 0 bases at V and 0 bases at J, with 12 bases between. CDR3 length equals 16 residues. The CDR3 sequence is CASSLDRVFTNYGYTF. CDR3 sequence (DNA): TGTGCCAGCAGCTTGGACAGGGTCTTCACTAACTATGGCTACACCTTC.

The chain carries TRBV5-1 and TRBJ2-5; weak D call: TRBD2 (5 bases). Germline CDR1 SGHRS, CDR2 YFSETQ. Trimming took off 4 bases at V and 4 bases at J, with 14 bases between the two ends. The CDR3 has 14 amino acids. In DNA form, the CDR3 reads TGCGCCAGCAGCCCGGAGGCGGTGGTAGAGACCCAGTACTTC. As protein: CASSPEAVVETQYF.

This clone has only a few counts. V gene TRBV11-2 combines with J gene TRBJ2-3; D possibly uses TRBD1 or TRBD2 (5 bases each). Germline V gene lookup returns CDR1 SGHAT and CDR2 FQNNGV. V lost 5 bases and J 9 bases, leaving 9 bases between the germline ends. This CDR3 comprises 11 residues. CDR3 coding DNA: TGTGCCAGCAGCACCGGGACCACGCAGTATTTT. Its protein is CASSTGTTQYF.

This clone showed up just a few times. In DNA form, the CDR3 reads TGTGCCAGCAGCGCCGACCTGAACACTGAAGCTTTCTTT. It encodes CASSADLNTEAFF. This rearrangement joins TRBV7-6 to TRBJ1-1; D gene unclear. CDR1 is SGHVS and CDR2 is FNYEAQ in the germline V gene. Between the trimmed V and J ends, which lost 5 bases and 0 bases, there was a span of 7 bases. There are 13 residues in the CDR3.

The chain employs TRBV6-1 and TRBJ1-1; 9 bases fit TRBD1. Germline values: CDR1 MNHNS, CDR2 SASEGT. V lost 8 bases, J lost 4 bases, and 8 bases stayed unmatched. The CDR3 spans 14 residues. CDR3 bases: TGTGCCAGCGAGGGACAGGGAGGGGGCACTGAAGCTTTCTTT. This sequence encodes CASEGQGGGTEAFF.

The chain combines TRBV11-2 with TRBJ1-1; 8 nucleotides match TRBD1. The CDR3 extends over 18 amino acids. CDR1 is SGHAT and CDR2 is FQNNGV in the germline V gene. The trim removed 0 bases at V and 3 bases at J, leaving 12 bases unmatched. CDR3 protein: CASSLDLAGGYGDTEAFF. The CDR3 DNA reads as TGTGCCAGCAGCTTAGATCTGGCAGGGGGCTATGGGGACACTGAAGCTTTCTTT.

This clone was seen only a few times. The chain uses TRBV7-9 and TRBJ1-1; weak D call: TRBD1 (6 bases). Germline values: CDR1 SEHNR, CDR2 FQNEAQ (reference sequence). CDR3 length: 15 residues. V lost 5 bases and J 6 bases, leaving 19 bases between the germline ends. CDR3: CASSPVGGALAEAFF. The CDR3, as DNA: TGTGCCAGCAGCCCGGTCGGGGGGGCGTTGGCTGAAGCTTTCTTT.

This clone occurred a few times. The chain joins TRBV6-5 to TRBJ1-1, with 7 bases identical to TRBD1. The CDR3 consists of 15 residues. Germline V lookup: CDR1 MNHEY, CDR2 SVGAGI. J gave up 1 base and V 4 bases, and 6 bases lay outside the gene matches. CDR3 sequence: CASSSRGRGNTEAFF. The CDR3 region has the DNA TGTGCCAGCAGTTCGAGGGGGCGAGGGAACACTGAAGCTTTCTTT.

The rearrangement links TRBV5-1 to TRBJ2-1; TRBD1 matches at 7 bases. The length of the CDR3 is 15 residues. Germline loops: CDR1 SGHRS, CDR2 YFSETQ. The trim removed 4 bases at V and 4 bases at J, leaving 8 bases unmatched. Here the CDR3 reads CASSRGQNSYNEQFF. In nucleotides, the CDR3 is TGCGCCAGCAGCAGGGGACAGAACTCTTACAATGAGCAGTTCTTC.

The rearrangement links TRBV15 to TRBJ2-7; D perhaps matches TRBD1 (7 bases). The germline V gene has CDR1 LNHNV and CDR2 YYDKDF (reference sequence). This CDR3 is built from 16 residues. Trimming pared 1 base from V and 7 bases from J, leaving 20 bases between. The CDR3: CATSRAGAGQVREQYF. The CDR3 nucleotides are TGTGCCACCAGCAGAGCGGGGGCCGGACAGGTCCGAGAGCAGTACTTC.

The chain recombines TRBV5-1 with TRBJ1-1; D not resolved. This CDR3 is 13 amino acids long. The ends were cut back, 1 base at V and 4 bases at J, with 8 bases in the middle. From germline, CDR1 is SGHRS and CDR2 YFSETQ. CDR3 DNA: TGCGCCAGCAGCTTGTTTATGAGCACTGAAGCTTTCTTT. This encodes CASSLFMSTEAFF.

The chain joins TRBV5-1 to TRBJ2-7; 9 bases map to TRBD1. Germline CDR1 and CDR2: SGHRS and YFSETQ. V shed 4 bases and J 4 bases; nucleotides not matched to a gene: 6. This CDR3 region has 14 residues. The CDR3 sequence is CASSGTGTGYEQYF. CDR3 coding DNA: TGCGCCAGCAGCGGAACCGGGACAGGGTACGAGCAGTACTTC.

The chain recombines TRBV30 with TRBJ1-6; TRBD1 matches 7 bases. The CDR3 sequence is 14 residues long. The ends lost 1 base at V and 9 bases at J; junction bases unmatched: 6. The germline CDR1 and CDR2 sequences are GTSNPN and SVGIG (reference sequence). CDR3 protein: CAWSAGTEGSPLHF. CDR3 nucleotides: TGTGCCTGGAGTGCAGGGACAGAGGGTTCACCCCTCCACTTT. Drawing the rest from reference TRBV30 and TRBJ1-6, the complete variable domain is SQTIHQWPATLVQPVGSPLSLECTVEGTSNPNLYWYRQAAGRGLQLLFYSVGIGQISSEVPQNLSASRPQDRQFILSSKKLLLSDSGFYLCAWSAGTEGSPLHFGNGTRLTVT.

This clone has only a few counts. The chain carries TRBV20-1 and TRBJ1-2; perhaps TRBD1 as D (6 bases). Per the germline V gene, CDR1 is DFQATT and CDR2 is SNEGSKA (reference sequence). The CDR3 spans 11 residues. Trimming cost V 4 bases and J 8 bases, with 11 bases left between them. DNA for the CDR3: TGCAGTGCTATCGGGGGGGGCGGCTACACCTTC. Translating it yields CSAIGGGGYTF.

CDR3 in amino acids: CASSHSGAVTDTQYF. CDR3 coding DNA: TGTGCCAGCAGCCATAGCGGGGCAGTCACAGATACGCAGTATTTT. The chain joins TRBV5-4 to TRBJ2-3; TRBD2 agrees at 8 bases. With 4 bases clipped from V and 2 bases from J, the junction kept 6 bases outside the gene matches. Germline V gene lookup returns CDR1 SGHNT and CDR2 YYREEE (reference sequence). The CDR3 runs 15 residues.

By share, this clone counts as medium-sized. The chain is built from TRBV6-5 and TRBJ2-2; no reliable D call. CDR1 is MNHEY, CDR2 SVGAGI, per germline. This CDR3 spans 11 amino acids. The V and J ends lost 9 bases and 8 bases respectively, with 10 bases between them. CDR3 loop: CASYAVGELFF. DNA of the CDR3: TGTGCCAGTTACGCCGTTGGGGAGCTGTTTTTT.

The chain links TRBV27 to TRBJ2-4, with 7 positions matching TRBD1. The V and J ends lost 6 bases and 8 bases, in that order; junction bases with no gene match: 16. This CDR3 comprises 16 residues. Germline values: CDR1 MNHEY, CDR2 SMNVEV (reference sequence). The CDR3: CASSLVTHRGEDIQYF. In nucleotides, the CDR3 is TGTGCCAGCAGCCTGGTCACCCACAGGGGAGAGGACATTCAGTACTTC.

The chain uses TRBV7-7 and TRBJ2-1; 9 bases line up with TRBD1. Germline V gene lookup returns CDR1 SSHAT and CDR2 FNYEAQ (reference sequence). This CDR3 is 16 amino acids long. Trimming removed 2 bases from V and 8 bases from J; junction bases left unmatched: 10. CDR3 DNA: TGTGCCAGCAGCTTAACACCGGGACAGGGTTACGATGAGCAGTTCTTC. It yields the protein CASSLTPGQGYDEQFF. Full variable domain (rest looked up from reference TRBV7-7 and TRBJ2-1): GAGVSQSPRYKVTKRGQDVTLRCDPISSHATLYWYQQALGQGPEFLTYFNYEAQPDKSGLPSDRFSAERPEGSISTLTIQRTEQRDSAMYRCASSLTPGQGYDEQFFGPGTRLTVL.

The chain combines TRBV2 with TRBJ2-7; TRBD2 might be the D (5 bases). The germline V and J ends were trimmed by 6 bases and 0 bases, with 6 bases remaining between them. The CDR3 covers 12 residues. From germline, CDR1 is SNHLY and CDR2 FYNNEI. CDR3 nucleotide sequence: TGTGCCAGCAGGAGGGACTCCTACGAGCAGTACTTC. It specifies CASRRDSYEQYF.

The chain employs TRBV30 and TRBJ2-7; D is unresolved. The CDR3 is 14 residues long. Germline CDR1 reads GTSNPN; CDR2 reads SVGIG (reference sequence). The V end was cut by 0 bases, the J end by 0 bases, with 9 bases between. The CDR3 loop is CAWSVGQFSYEQYF. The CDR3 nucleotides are TGTGCCTGGAGTGTAGGGCAGTTCTCCTACGAGCAGTACTTC. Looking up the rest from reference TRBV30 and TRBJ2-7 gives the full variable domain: SQTIHQWPATLVQPVGSPLSLECTVEGTSNPNLYWYRQAAGRGLQLLFYSVGIGQISSEVPQNLSASRPQDRQFILSSKKLLLSDSGFYLCAWSVGQFSYEQYFGPGTRLTVT.